These 29 T cell receptor beta chains share one sample of origin, sequenced in a study of blood T cell repertoires in COVID-19. Clones were read by immunoSEQ multiplex PCR, and TCRdb kept only the in-frame ones, dropping some. Of around 140,000 clones detected, 81% appear once; the ten largest clones hold around 8.4%. Sequenced material: peripheral blood. The origin of the receptors is a human donor in a cohort sampled during active COVID-19.

To note about this clone: Other DNA sequences within the sample encode an identical CDR3. The chain employs TRBV19 and TRBJ2-7; 9 bases fit TRBD2. The CDR3 totals 14 residues. Germline values: CDR1 LNHDA, CDR2 SQIVND (reference sequence). J gave up 1 base and V 3 bases, and 1 base lay outside the gene matches. The CDR3 region has the DNA TGTGCCAGTAGTATTGCGGGAGGGTCCTACGAGCAGTACTTC. As protein: CASSIAGGSYEQYF.

The J gene is TRBJ2-7, the V gene TRBV4-3; 8 positions match TRBD2. The germline V gene encodes CDR1 LGHNA and CDR2 YSLEER. The junction had 10 bases not matched to a gene; V was cut back by 5 bases and J by 7 bases. The CDR3 totals 14 residues. The CDR3 protein is CASSTLRGAGEQYF. CDR3 DNA sequence: TGCGCCAGCAGCACCTTGCGGGGGGCGGGGGAGCAGTACTTC.

This sequence joins TRBV19 and TRBJ2-3, with TRBD1 matching 8 bases. This CDR3 is built from 14 residues. The V gene's germline CDR1 is LNHDA and CDR2 SQIVND (reference sequence). V gave up 10 bases and J gave up 3 bases; unmatched junction bases: 9. CDR3 sequence: CATAQGARTDTQYF. In nucleotides, the CDR3 is TGTGCCACTGCCCAGGGGGCGCGAACAGATACGCAGTATTTT.

V gene TRBV7-8 combines with J gene TRBJ1-3; D is perhaps TRBD1 (5 bases). Deletions cut 0 bases from V and 1 base from J, with 10 bases between. The CDR3 runs to 16 residues. In germline, CDR1 is SGHVS, CDR2 FQNEAQ. Written as DNA, the CDR3 is TGTGCCAGCAGCTTAGCGCCAGGGACTTCTGGAAACACCATATATTTT. It specifies CASSLAPGTSGNTIYF.

CDR3 DNA sequence: TGTGCCAGCAGCACACAGGGTCATCAAGAGACCCAGTACTTC. The encoded protein is CASSTQGHQETQYF. The gene calls are TRBV7-2 and TRBJ2-5; TRBD1 is a possible D gene (6 bases). The CDR3 runs to 14 residues. V lost 5 bases and J lost 2, with 12 bases in between. The germline V gene encodes CDR1 SGHTA and CDR2 FQGNSA. Complete variable domain (other parts from reference TRBV7-2 and TRBJ2-5): GAGVSQSPSNKVTEKGKDVELRCDPISGHTALYWYRQSLGQGLEFLIYFQGNSAPDKSGLPSDRFSAERTGGSVSTLTIQRTQQEDSAVYLCASSTQGHQETQYFGPGTRLLVL.

CDR3 bases: TGCAGCGTTGTGCGGGGTGCCGACAACACTGAAGCTTTCTTT. Translated, it gives CSVVRGADNTEAFF. The V and J genes are TRBV29-1 and TRBJ1-1, with unresolved D. Trimming stripped 4 bases from V and 2 bases from J, with 14 bases between. Germline V gene lookup returns CDR1 SQVTM and CDR2 ANQGSEA. This CDR3 spans 14 amino acids.

The chain couples TRBV5-1 to TRBJ2-3; possible D gene TRBD2, 6 bases. Between the trimmed V and J ends, which lost 5 bases and 8 bases, there was a span of 12 bases. The CDR3 totals 12 residues. Germline assignment: CDR1 SGHRS and CDR2 YFSETQ. The CDR3 DNA reads TGCGCCAGCAGTCTGCCCGGGGGTACGCAGTATTTT. Its protein is CASSLPGGTQYF.

The CDR3 sequence is CASSPRARNPGANVLTF. CDR3 in DNA: TGCGCCAGCAGCCCCAGGGCGAGGAATCCTGGGGCCAACGTCCTGACTTTC. The gene calls are TRBV4-3 and TRBJ2-6; D is possibly TRBD1 (5 bases). This CDR3 spans 17 amino acids. The V gene's germline CDR1 is LGHNA and CDR2 YSLEER. V lost 4 bases, J lost 2 bases, and 15 bases lay in between.

V is TRBV19 and J is TRBJ1-5, with D perhaps matching TRBD1 (5 bases). V lost 4 bases and J lost 6, with 13 bases in between. This CDR3 region has 14 residues. The germline CDR1 and CDR2 sequences are LNHDA and SQIVND (reference sequence). CDR3 nucleotides: TGTGCCAGTAGTAATGCCGGGGGGGGTCAGCCCCAGCATTTT. It codes for CASSNAGGGQPQHF.

The rearrangement joins TRBV9 to TRBJ2-7; TRBD1 matches 9 bases. The CDR3 is 16 amino acids. Unmatched junction bases numbered 10, after V lost 0 bases and J lost 6 bases. Germline CDR1 and CDR2: SGDLS and YYNGEE. CDR3 nucleotides: TGTGCCAGCAGCGTAGGACCGGGACAGGGTAGGGCCGAGCAGTACTTC. Its translation is CASSVGPGQGRAEQYF.

The gene calls are TRBV7-2 and TRBJ2-1; 7 bases line up with TRBD1. Germline V gives CDR1 SGHTA, CDR2 FQGNSA. After removal of 4 bases from V and 10 bases from J, the junction contained 13 bases not matched to a gene. The CDR3 contains 15 residues. CDR3 sequence: CASSSDRVILREQFF. The CDR3 DNA reads TGTGCCAGCAGCTCCGACAGGGTAATCCTGCGGGAGCAGTTCTTC.

The chain has TRBV25-1 and TRBJ1-1; no reliable D call. With 2 bases removed from V and 3 bases from J, the gap between germline ends came to 10 bases. CDR3 length: 14 residues. Germline CDR1 reads MGHDK; CDR2 reads SYGVNS. As DNA, the CDR3 is TGTGCCAGCAGTGAACTGAACAGAGACACTGAAGCTTTCTTT. As protein: CASSELNRDTEAFF. The complete variable domain, with remaining parts taken from reference TRBV25-1 and TRBJ1-1, reads EADIYQTPRYLVIGTGKKITLECSQTMGHDKMYWYQQDPGMELHLIHYSYGVNSTEKGDLSSESTVSRIRTEHFPLTLESARPSHTSQYLCASSELNRDTEAFFGQGTRLTVV.

The chain recombines TRBV28 with TRBJ1-5, with TRBD1 identical over 9 bases. The J segment lost 3 bases and the V segment lost 6 bases, leaving 3 bases of the junction unmatched. Germline CDR1 reads MDHEN; CDR2 reads SYDVKM. The CDR3 consists of 14 residues. The CDR3 protein is CASRGQGNNQPQHF. CDR3 nucleotides: TGTGCCAGCAGGGGACAGGGAAACAATCAGCCCCAGCATTTT.

The chain uses TRBV18 and TRBJ2-3; 9 bases line up with TRBD1. In germline, CDR1 is KGHSH, CDR2 LQKENI. The CDR3 spans 16 residues. V lost 2 bases to trimming and J lost 2 bases; unmatched junction nucleotides: 5. The CDR3 here is CASSPSQGATTDTQYF. CDR3 sequence (DNA): TGTGCCAGCTCACCATCACAGGGGGCCACCACAGATACGCAGTATTTT.

This clone was found once. The DNA of the CDR3 is TGCAGTGCTAGAGACGACACAGGGGCTTTCTTT. It is translated as CSARDDTGAFF. This chain joins TRBV20-1 and TRBJ1-1; weak D call: TRBD1 (6 bases). The CDR3 spans 11 residues. Germline CDR1 and CDR2: DFQATT and SNEGSKA (reference sequence). Deletions cut 0 bases from V and 11 bases from J, with 10 bases between.

The V and J genes are TRBV19 and TRBJ2-7; no firm D call. The CDR3 sequence is 13 residues long. Germline CDR1 is LNHDA and CDR2 is SQIVND (reference sequence). Trimming pared 3 bases from V and 5 bases from J, leaving 11 bases between. CDR3 nucleotides: TGTGCCAGTAGTATCCGAACTAAGGACGAGCAGTACTTC. Translation gives CASSIRTKDEQYF.

This rearrangement joins TRBV24-1 to TRBJ2-1; D is possibly TRBD1 (6 bases). Germline V gene lookup returns CDR1 KGHDR and CDR2 SFDVKD. V was trimmed by 4 bases and J by 5 bases, leaving 8 bases between them. The length of the CDR3 is 13 residues. CDR3 bases: TGTGCCACCAGTGACGGGACACACAATGAGCAGTTCTTC. Its protein product is CATSDGTHNEQFF.

The CDR3 DNA reads as TGCAGCGTTGAAGCTAGCGGGAGTATCCAAGAGACCCAGTACTTC. This sequence encodes CSVEASGSIQETQYF. The chain carries TRBV29-1 and TRBJ2-5; 10 bases are shared with TRBD2. The V segment lost 1 base and the J segment 1 base; nucleotides outside the gene matches: 3. The V gene's germline CDR1 is SQVTM and CDR2 ANQGSEA. The length of the CDR3 is 15 residues.

This clone came up a few times. J is TRBJ2-3 and V is TRBV7-2; D is unclear. Germline CDR1 SGHTA, CDR2 FQGNSA. Trimming left V 3 bases short and J 1 base short, with 5 bases between. The CDR3 is 13 amino acids. Here the CDR3 reads CASSFGGTDTQYF. CDR3 DNA sequence: TGTGCCAGCAGCTTTGGAGGCACAGATACGCAGTATTTT.

The J gene is TRBJ2-1, the V gene TRBV24-1; maybe TRBD1 (6 bases). Trimming removed 6 bases at V and 8 bases at J, with 16 bases between. The CDR3 has 14 residues. Per the germline V gene, CDR1 is KGHDR and CDR2 is SFDVKD. The CDR3 nucleotides read TGTGCCACCAGTTTCTCCCGACAGGCCGATGAGCAGTTCTTC. Translation: CATSFSRQADEQFF.

This chain connects TRBV23-1 to TRBJ2-1; no clear D. TRBV23-1 is flagged as an ORF with uncertain function. The CDR3 length is 14 residues. Trimming left V 6 bases short and J 5 bases short, with 14 bases between. The CDR3 DNA reads as TGCGCCAGCAGCCCTTGCCAGGTACACAATGAGCAGTTCTTC. Translated: CASSPCQVHNEQFF.

This clone appeared once. The chain carries TRBV9 and TRBJ1-2; TRBD1 is a possible D gene (5 bases). CDR1 is SGDLS and CDR2 is YYNGEE in the germline V gene. The V and J ends lost 2 bases and 2 bases respectively, with 28 bases between them. The CDR3 covers 20 residues. CDR3 sequence: CASSVSPRGSENVLNYGYTF. The CDR3 coding sequence is TGTGCCAGCAGCGTCTCCCCCCGGGGGTCAGAAAACGTTTTAAACTATGGCTACACCTTC.

The chain carries TRBV6-5 and TRBJ1-2; 10 bases fit TRBD1. The V and J ends lost 6 bases and 7 bases, in that order; junction bases with no gene match: 8. CDR1 is MNHEY, CDR2 SVGAGI, per germline. This CDR3 has 14 amino acids. The CDR3 protein is CASRRQGAVSGYTF. The CDR3 DNA reads as TGTGCCAGCAGAAGACAGGGGGCAGTAAGTGGCTACACCTTC.

The J gene is TRBJ1-5, the V gene TRBV5-6, with 8 bases that match TRBD1. This CDR3 contains 15 residues. Germline V gene sequence: CDR1 SGHDT, CDR2 YYEEEE. Unmatched junction bases numbered 0, after V lost 0 bases and J lost 1 base. DNA for the CDR3: TGTGCCAGCAGCTTGGGGACAGGGAGCAATCAGCCCCAGCATTTT. Translated: CASSLGTGSNQPQHF.

This clone appeared a single time. This sequence joins TRBV2 and TRBJ2-2; maybe TRBD2 (5 bases). V was pared by 7 bases and J by 1 base, with 10 bases between. The CDR3 contains 14 residues. Germline V gives CDR1 SNHLY, CDR2 FYNNEI. As DNA, the CDR3 is TGTGCCAGCAATCCTAGCTGGAACACCGGGGAGCTGTTTTTT. Translation gives CASNPSWNTGELFF.

The V call is TRBV5-5, the J call TRBJ1-1; the D gene is possibly TRBD1 (5 bases). The CDR3 spans 11 residues. Trimming removed 6 bases from V and 7 bases from J, with 10 bases in between. Germline V gene sequence: CDR1 SGHKS, CDR2 YYEKEE (reference sequence). Here the CDR3 DNA reads TGTGCCAGCACTGGGGACTATGAAGCTTTCTTT. This translates into CASTGDYEAFF. The full variable domain, in which reference TRBV5-5 and TRBJ1-1 provide the parts outside the CDR3, is DAGVTQSPTHLIKTRGQQVTLRCSPISGHKSVSWYQQVLGQGPQFIFQYYEKEERGRGNFPDRFSARQFPNYSSELNVNALLLGDSALYLCASTGDYEAFFGQGTRLTVV.

The chain has TRBV6-2 or TRBV6-3 and TRBJ1-2; D is ambiguous. Trimming shortened V by 5 bases and J by 7 bases, and 17 bases separated the two germline ends. Germline V lookup: CDR1 MNHEY, CDR2 SVGEGT. The length of the CDR3 is 14 residues. CDR3 sequence (DNA): TGTGCCAGCAGTGCCCCGACACAAAAAGGTGGCTACACCTTC. This translates into CASSAPTQKGGYTF.

This clone was detected only a few times. This sequence joins TRBV2 and TRBJ2-6; the match to TRBD2 covers 8 bases. This CDR3 is 15 amino acids long. V was pared by 7 bases and J by 2 bases, with 4 bases of the junction left unmatched. CDR1 and CDR2 from the germline V gene are SNHLY and FYNNEI. CDR3 bases: TGTGCCAGCACCCGGGAGGGGGCTGGGGCCAACGTCCTGACTTTC. Amino acids: CASTREGAGANVLTF.

J is TRBJ2-1 and V is TRBV28; unclear D gene. Germline V gene lookup returns CDR1 MDHEN and CDR2 SYDVKM. The CDR3 consists of 13 residues. Trimming removed 9 bases from V and 4 bases from J, with 13 bases in between. In nucleotides, the CDR3 is TGTGCCAGTGATGGCGGAGAATACAATGAGCAGTTCTTC. Translated, it gives CASDGGEYNEQFF.